The rows below give T cell receptor beta chains drawn from one sample of a study of blood T cells in healthy people across ages. TCRdb reprocessed the 5' RACE reads via MiXCR and lists one record per CDR3 protein. The data contain 850,000 to 1,000,000 distinct CDR3 sequences, just over 50% of them seen just once; the ten biggest clones take up about 20%. Specimen: blood. Receptors were obtained from a woman between 55 and 75 years old in good health. Each CDR3 is given with its conserved first and last residue. D genes are given only for firm matches. Clone sizes are given selectively: once, few, many, or a class where the clone is expanded.

D gene,clone size,V gene,J gene,CDR3 DNA,CDR3 protein
TRBD1,few,TRBV12-3/TRBV12-4,TRBJ1-2,TGTGCCAGCAGTTTTCAGTGGACAGGGGGCGGCTACACCTTC,CASSFQWTGGGYTF
TRBD1,-,TRBV12-3/TRBV12-4,TRBJ1-5,TGTGCCAGCAGTTTAGCACAGGGGGGTCAGCCCCAGCATTTT,CASSLAQGGQPQHF
TRBD2,-,TRBV20-1,TRBJ2-1,TGCAGTGCTCCCGGGACTAGCGGGAGGTACAATGAGCAGTTCTTC,CSAPGTSGRYNEQFF
-,-,TRBV6-2/TRBV6-3,TRBJ1-5,TGTGCCAGCAGGATCGGGGGGCATAGCAATCAGCCCCAGCATTTT,CASRIGGHSNQPQHF
-,few,TRBV20-1,TRBJ2-7,TGCAGTGCTAGAGATAAAGGGAGTGTGAGAGTCTACGAGCAGTACTTC,CSARDKGSVRVYEQYF
TRBD2,-,TRBV5-1,TRBJ2-1,TGCGCCAGCAGCTCCTATACGGGAGGGACATACAATGAGCAGTTCTTC,CASSSYTGGTYNEQFF
TRBD1,many,TRBV5-6,TRBJ1-2,TGTGCCAGCAGCGTCGGACAGGTGCGCGGCTACACCTTC,CASSVGQVRGYTF
TRBD2,few,TRBV7-9,TRBJ2-7,TGTGCCAGCAGCGGGACTAGCGGGAGATCATACGAGCAGTACTTC,CASSGTSGRSYEQYF
-,few,TRBV21-1,TRBJ1-2,TGTGCCAGTATCCCTCCCCGACAGGACTATGGCTACACCTTC,CASIPPRQDYGYTF
-,few,TRBV10-3,TRBJ2-1,TGTGCCGCTACCGGGACTGGCGAATACAATGAGCAGTTCTTC,CAATGTGEYNEQFF
-,few,TRBV7-9,TRBJ2-5,TGTGCCAGCACGCAACAGGGATCAGAGACCCAGTACTTC,CASTQQGSETQYF
TRBD2,few,TRBV7-9,TRBJ2-2,TGTGCCAGCACGGGACTAGCGGGAGCCATCGGGGAGCTGTTTTTT,CASTGLAGAIGELFF
TRBD2,few,TRBV28,TRBJ2-5,TGTGCCAGCAGTTTACTAGCGGGGGCCCCGTACTTC,CASSLLAGAPYF
-,few,TRBV6-6,TRBJ1-4,TGTGCCAGCAGCTTACCCCCTGGAAATGAAAAACTGTTTTTT,CASSLPPGNEKLFF
TRBD1,few,TRBV10-1,TRBJ2-7,TGCGCCAGCAGTGGCAGGACAGGGGGGGAGCAGTACTTC,CASSGRTGGEQYF
TRBD2,-,TRBV29-1,TRBJ2-5,TGCAGCGTTGAGGGAGAATTAGCGGGGGCATTAAGAGACCAGTACTTC,CSVEGELAGALRDQYF
TRBD2,-,TRBV28,TRBJ2-5,TGTGCCAGCACTAGCGGAAGGGAGACCCAGTACTTC,CASTSGRETQYF
TRBD2,-,TRBV4-3,TRBJ2-3,TGCGCCAGCAGCCCTCCCCTACTCCGGCTAGCGGCTGGGAACACAGATACGCAGTATTTT,CASSPPLLRLAAGNTDTQYF
TRBD1,many,TRBV6-1,TRBJ2-2,TGTGCCAGCACCCCCGACAGGGCCGGGGAGCTGTTTTTT,CASTPDRAGELFF
-,-,TRBV10-3,TRBJ1-2,TGTGCCATCAGCAGGGTTGACTATGGCTACACCTTC,CAISRVDYGYTF
-,-,TRBV27,TRBJ2-4,TGTGCCAGCAGTGGATTGGGAGGGACAGGTTACAGGGCCAAAAACATTCAGTACTTC,CASSGLGGTGYRAKNIQYF
-,-,TRBV27,TRBJ2-5,TGTGCCACGGGTAGTCTGGAGACCCAGTACTTC,CATGSLETQYF
TRBD1,few,TRBV28,TRBJ2-7,TGTGCCAGCAGCACTCCCAGGGACAGCTTCTACGAGCAGTACTTC,CASSTPRDSFYEQYF
-,-,TRBV2,TRBJ1-1,TGTGCCAGCAGCCTCAGGACGGTAAACACTGAAGCTTTCTTT,CASSLRTVNTEAFF
TRBD1,-,TRBV29-1,TRBJ1-4,TGCAGCGCCGGACAGGGGTTTAAAAAACTGTTTTTT,CSAGQGFKKLFF
TRBD2,once,TRBV5-5,TRBJ2-7,TGTGCCAGCAGCTTGGGCCTCGGGACTATCTCCTACGAGCAGTACTTC,CASSLGLGTISYEQYF
-,few,TRBV4-1,TRBJ2-4,TGCGCCAGCAGCCAAGGCCCTAGGGTCCGTAGCGCCAAAAACATTCAGTACTTC,CASSQGPRVRSAKNIQYF
-,-,TRBV7-2,TRBJ2-7,TGTGCCAGCAGCCCTATCATGATGGACCACGAGCAGTACTTC,CASSPIMMDHEQYF
-,-,TRBV29-1,TRBJ2-2,TGCAGCGTTGGGAAGAACACCGGGGAGCTGTTTTTT,CSVGKNTGELFF
TRBD2,few,TRBV7-2,TRBJ2-7,TGTGCCAGCAGCTGGGAGACTAGCGGAACCTACGAGCAGTACTTC,CASSWETSGTYEQYF
-,-,TRBV20-1,TRBJ2-7,TGCAGTGCTACACATCCCCGGGACGGCTCCTACGAGCAGTACTTC,CSATHPRDGSYEQYF
-,few,TRBV7-2,TRBJ2-3,TGTGCCAGCAGCTCCCCGGGGCGTGGACGAGCGCAGTATTTT,CASSSPGRGRAQYF
-,few,TRBV4-1,TRBJ1-2,TGCGCCAGCAGCCAGGTCGGGGGGACAACTTTGGAGAGTGGCTACACCTTC,CASSQVGGTTLESGYTF
-,few,TRBV29-1,TRBJ2-1,TGCAGCGTTGAAGATCCTCGCCACAATGAGCAGTTCTTC,CSVEDPRHNEQFF
-,-,TRBV7-3,TRBJ2-5,TGTGCCAGCAGCTTAATGTACCAAGAGACCCAGTACTTC,CASSLMYQETQYF
-,-,TRBV5-6,TRBJ1-2,TGTGCCAGCAGCTTAGGGGGAATCATAAACTATGGCTACACCTTC,CASSLGGIINYGYTF
-,few,TRBV3-1,TRBJ1-4,TGTGCCAGCAGCCAAGAGACAGGATATAATGAAAAACTGTTTTTT,CASSQETGYNEKLFF
-,few,TRBV4-1,TRBJ2-7,TGCGCCAGCAGCCAACGCCAGGGATATTACGAGCAGTACTTC,CASSQRQGYYEQYF
TRBD2,-,TRBV28,TRBJ2-3,TGTGCCAGCAGTCACGGGACTATTACAGATACGCAGTATTTT,CASSHGTITDTQYF
-,-,TRBV16,TRBJ1-5,TGTGCCAGCAGCCAATCAGAGGGCAATCAGCCCCAGCATTTT,CASSQSEGNQPQHF
TRBD1,few,TRBV7-2,TRBJ2-4,TGTGCCAGCAGCGTGCAGGGGGCATTAGCCAAAAACATTCAGTACTTC,CASSVQGALAKNIQYF
TRBD2,once,TRBV7-9,TRBJ2-7,TGTGCCAGCAGCTTAACGGCGGGAGTTCCCTGCGAGCAGTACTTC,CASSLTAGVPCEQYF
-,-,TRBV29-1,TRBJ2-7,TGCAGCGTCTGCCGGGACGGAGCCTACGAGCAGTACTTC,CSVCRDGAYEQYF
TRBD1,-,TRBV29-1,TRBJ2-7,TGCAGCGTTGAAGGGACAGGGTCTCCCTACGAGCAGTACTTC,CSVEGTGSPYEQYF
-,-,TRBV21-1,TRBJ1-2,TGTGCCAGCCAAAATTTTATGGGGATAGCTAACTATGGCTACACCTTC,CASQNFMGIANYGYTF
TRBD2,-,TRBV27,TRBJ2-7,TGTGCCAGCAGCCAGGGACTACCTCGCTCCTACAATGAGCAGTACTTC,CASSQGLPRSYNEQYF
TRBD2,-,TRBV6-5,TRBJ2-5,TGTGCCAGCAGGTTTACTAGCGGGAGGGCGGAGACCCAGTACTTC,CASRFTSGRAETQYF
-,few,TRBV29-1,TRBJ2-7,TGCAGCGTTAACTTAAGGGCGCGCCCCTACGAGCAGTACTTC,CSVNLRARPYEQYF
TRBD2,few,TRBV5-1,TRBJ2-7,TGCGCCAGCAGCTTGGGCCTTAGCGGGAGGGCCCGAAACGAGCAGTACTTC,CASSLGLSGRARNEQYF
-,-,TRBV7-6,TRBJ2-4,TGTGCCAGCAGTCCTAACGCCCCTAGCAGCACCAAAAACATTCAGTACTTC,CASSPNAPSSTKNIQYF
TRBD1,-,TRBV18,TRBJ1-4,TGTGCCAGCTCGGCGAGACAGGGACCTAATGAAAAACTGTTTTTT,CASSARQGPNEKLFF
TRBD1,-,TRBV20-1,TRBJ2-5,TGCAGTGCTAGAGGCCGGACAGGGACCAAAGAGACCCAGTACTTC,CSARGRTGTKETQYF
-,-,TRBV12-3/TRBV12-4,TRBJ2-5,TGTGCCAGCAGTTTAAAGGGATGGACCCAGTACTTC,CASSLKGWTQYF
-,-,TRBV20-1,TRBJ2-1,TGCAGTGCTAGAGGGGATCTAGACAATGAGCAGTTCTTC,CSARGDLDNEQFF
TRBD2,-,TRBV12-3/TRBV12-4,TRBJ2-5,TGTGCCAGCAGTTTAAGGTACAGAAGCGGGGGTAAAGTGCAGTACTTC,CASSLRYRSGGKVQYF
-,few,TRBV4-3,TRBJ2-1,TGCGCCAGCAGCCAAGATTGGAATTACAATGAGCAGTTCTTC,CASSQDWNYNEQFF
TRBD1,few,TRBV29-1,TRBJ1-1,TGCAGCGTTGCGAGGACAGGAAACACTGAAGCTTTCTTT,CSVARTGNTEAFF